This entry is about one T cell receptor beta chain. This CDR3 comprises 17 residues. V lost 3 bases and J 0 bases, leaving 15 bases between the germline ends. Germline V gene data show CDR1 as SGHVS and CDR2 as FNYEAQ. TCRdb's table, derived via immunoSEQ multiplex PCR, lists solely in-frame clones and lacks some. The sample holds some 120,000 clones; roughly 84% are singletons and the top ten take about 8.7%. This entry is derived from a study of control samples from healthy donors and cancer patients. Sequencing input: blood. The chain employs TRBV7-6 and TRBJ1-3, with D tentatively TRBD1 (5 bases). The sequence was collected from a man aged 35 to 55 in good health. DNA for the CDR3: TGTGCCAGCAGCTTGACCTCGGGACGGACCTCTGGAAACACCATATATTTT. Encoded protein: CASSLTSGRTSGNTIYF.